One sample yielded the 12 T cell receptor beta chains listed below, sequenced in a study of CD8 T cells in ankylosing spondylitis. TCRdb redid the calling of the 5' RACE reads with MiXCR, one entry per CDR3 protein. The sample has 200,000 to 250,000 distinct CDR3 sequences, 7.3% seen once; the top ten hold approximately 15%. Study results and caveats: There was a TCR beta motif, made of several highly homologous variants, that appeared characteristic of ankylosing spondylitis blood.

Their antigen targets remain unknown. The sequencing input was blood, either unsorted or a sorted T cell fraction (not recorded which). The receptors originated from a male donor with ankylosing spondylitis.

This clonotype came up many times. The rearrangement joins TRBV19 to TRBJ2-7; possible D gene TRBD2, 6 bases. The germline V gene has CDR1 LNHDA and CDR2 SQIVND (reference sequence). The CDR3 is 16 residues long. The germline V and J ends were trimmed by 4 bases and 5 bases, with 21 bases remaining between them. For the CDR3, the DNA is TGTGCCAGTAGTACCGTTCAACTAGCAGAATTCCACGAGCAGTACTTC. Amino acids: CASSTVQLAEFHEQYF.

This clonotype was counted many times. CDR3 residues: CASRRHFSSYNEQFF. CDR3 coding DNA: TGTGCCAGCAGGCGACATTTCAGCTCCTACAATGAGCAGTTCTTC. V usage is TRBV2 and J usage is TRBJ2-1; unclear D gene. The CDR3 has 15 amino acids. The germline V gene encodes CDR1 SNHLY and CDR2 FYNNEI. The V end lost 6 bases, the J end lost 0 bases, and 12 bases lay between the germline ends.

This clonotype came up many times. The V and J genes are TRBV7-9 and TRBJ1-1; 11 positions agree with TRBD1. The CDR3 sequence is 16 residues long. Germline CDR1 and CDR2: SEHNR and FQNEAQ (reference sequence). J gave up 3 bases and V 5 bases, and 8 bases lay outside the gene matches. The CDR3 nucleotides are TGTGCCAGCAGCCCCTGGACAGGGGGCTGGGACACTGAAGCTTTCTTT. Its protein product is CASSPWTGGWDTEAFF.

Ten or more counts support this clonotype. The chain has TRBV4-3 and TRBJ2-7, with 9 bases matching TRBD1. This CDR3 has 15 residues. J lost 4 bases, V lost 0 bases, and 4 bases had no gene match. Germline values: CDR1 LGHNA, CDR2 YSLEER. The CDR3 spells CASSQEYRGLYEQYF. CDR3 DNA: TGCGCCAGCAGCCAAGAATACAGGGGGCTGTACGAGCAGTACTTC.

This clonotype has a count of ten or more. V gene TRBV7-2 combines with J gene TRBJ1-4; D perhaps matches TRBD1 (5 bases). Trimming stripped 5 bases from V and 7 bases from J, with 20 bases between. CDR3 length: 16 amino acids. The germline gives CDR1 SGHTA, CDR2 FQGNSA. CDR3 bases: TGTGCCAGCAGCCCAGGGCGCGGAGGGAGTGGTGAAAAACTGTTTTTT. Protein product: CASSPGRGGSGEKLFF.

The table lists this clonotype with many counts. The chain carries TRBV7-9 and TRBJ1-2; tentative D call: TRBD1 (6 bases). Trimming pared 2 bases from V and 4 bases from J, leaving 8 bases between. Germline values: CDR1 SEHNR, CDR2 FQNEAQ (reference sequence). The CDR3 length is 13 residues. The CDR3 sequence is CASSLRGSYGYTF. In nucleotides, the CDR3 is TGTGCCAGCAGCTTAAGGGGGAGCTATGGCTACACCTTC.

Ten or more counts support this clonotype. The gene calls are TRBV7-6 and TRBJ2-3; D uncertain. The germline CDR1 and CDR2 sequences are SGHVS and FNYEAQ. The CDR3 totals 17 residues. V gave up 1 base and J gave up 0 bases, with 14 bases separating them. Here the CDR3 DNA reads TGTGCCAGCAGCTTAGAGGCAGGCTCAACCAGCACAGATACGCAGTATTTT. As protein: CASSLEAGSTSTDTQYF. Filled out from reference TRBV7-6 and TRBJ2-3, the complete variable domain reads GAGVSQSPRYKVTKRGQDVALRCDPISGHVSLYWYRQALGQGPEFLTYFNYEAQQDKSGLPNDRFSAERPEGSISTLTIQRTEQRDSAMYRCASSLEAGSTSTDTQYFGPGTRLTVL.

The table lists this clonotype with many counts. The chain employs TRBV4-3 and TRBJ2-2, with no clear D. Germline CDR1 LGHNA, CDR2 YSLEER. Trimming left V 1 base short and J 2 bases short, with 8 bases between. This CDR3 spans 15 amino acids. CDR3 bases: TGCGCCAGCAGCCAAGGGACCACCAACACCGGGGAGCTGTTTTTT. Encoded protein: CASSQGTTNTGELFF.

This clonotype was seen at least ten times. The CDR3 spells CASSVGGQGVDEQYF. The DNA for the CDR3 is TGTGCCAGCAGCGTAGGTGGTCAGGGGGTGGACGAGCAGTACTTC. The chain is built from TRBV9 and TRBJ2-7, with TRBD1 identical over 7 bases. CDR1 and CDR2 (germline): SGDLS, YYNGEE. The CDR3 is 15 amino acids. The V gene end was trimmed by 0 bases and the J gene end by 5 bases; junction bases not matched to a gene: 8. Combining the CDR3 with reference TRBV9 and TRBJ2-7 gives the whole variable domain DSGVTQTPKHLITATGQRVTLRCSPRSGDLSVYWYQQSLDQGLQFLIQYYNGEERAKGNILERFSAQQFPDLHSELNLSSLELGDSALYFCASSVGGQGVDEQYFGPGTRLTVT.

This sequence joins TRBV13 and TRBJ2-1; no clear D. V was pared by 3 bases and J by 1 base, with 7 bases between. The germline gives CDR1 PRHDT, CDR2 FYEKMQ (reference sequence). CDR3 length equals 14 residues. CDR3 nucleotides: TGTGCCAGCAGCTTGGCGGAGTCCTACAATGAGCAGTTCTTC. This gives the protein CASSLAESYNEQFF.

This clonotype was counted at least ten times. The rearrangement joins TRBV28 to TRBJ2-1; D unclear. The V and J ends lost 7 bases and 1 base respectively, with 20 bases between them. CDR3 length: 17 residues. Germline loops: CDR1 MDHEN, CDR2 SYDVKM. Here the CDR3 reads CASTIRPWVRSYNEQFF. The CDR3, as DNA: TGTGCCAGCACTATCCGTCCGTGGGTCCGGTCCTACAATGAGCAGTTCTTC.

This clonotype has ten or more counts. The chain recombines TRBV7-9 with TRBJ2-1; the D gene is possibly TRBD1 (7 bases). The CDR3 is made up of 15 amino acids. Trimming stripped 5 bases from V and 8 bases from J, with 19 bases between. Germline values: CDR1 SEHNR, CDR2 FQNEAQ (reference sequence). The CDR3 is CASSPGGPEPHEQFF. The CDR3 nucleotides are TGTGCCAGCAGCCCAGGGGGGCCCGAACCCCATGAGCAGTTCTTC. The complete variable domain, with remaining parts taken from reference TRBV7-9 and TRBJ2-1, reads DTGVSQNPRHKITKRGQNVTFRCDPISEHNRLYWYRQTLGQGPEFLTYFQNEAQLEKSRLLSDRFSAERPKGSFSTLEIQRTEQGDSAMYLCASSPGGPEPHEQFFGPGTRLTVL.